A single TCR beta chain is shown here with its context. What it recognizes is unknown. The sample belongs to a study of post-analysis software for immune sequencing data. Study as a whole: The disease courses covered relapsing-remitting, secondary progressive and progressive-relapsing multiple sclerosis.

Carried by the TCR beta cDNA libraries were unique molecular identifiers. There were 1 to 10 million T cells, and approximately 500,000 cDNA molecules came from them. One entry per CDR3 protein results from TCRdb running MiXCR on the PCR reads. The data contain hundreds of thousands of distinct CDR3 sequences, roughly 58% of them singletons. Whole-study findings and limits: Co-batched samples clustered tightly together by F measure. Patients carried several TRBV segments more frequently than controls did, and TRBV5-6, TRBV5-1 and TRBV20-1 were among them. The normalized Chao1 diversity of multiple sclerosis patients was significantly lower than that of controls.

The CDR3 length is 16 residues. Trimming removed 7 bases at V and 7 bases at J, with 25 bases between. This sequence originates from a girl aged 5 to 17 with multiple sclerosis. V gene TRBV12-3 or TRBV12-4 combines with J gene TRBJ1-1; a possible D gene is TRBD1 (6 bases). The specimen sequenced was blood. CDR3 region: CASMRGSVGGAGEAFF. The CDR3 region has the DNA TGTGCCAGCATGAGGGGGAGCGTTGGGGGAGCTGGTGAAGCTTTCTTT.